This entry lists 14 T cell receptor beta chains sequenced from one sample in a study of blood T cell repertoires in COVID-19 (dated by TCRdb to the early 2020s). Library creation used the immunoSEQ multiplex PCR assay. Not all clones reach the TCRdb copy of this immuneACCESS table, which keeps in-frame sequences only. Checked studies attribute under half of the gap to unresolved V genes and leave the rest unexplained. The sample table lists about 240,000 clones, approximately 87% of them with a count of one. 6.2% of the sample belongs to the ten largest clones. Sequenced: peripheral blood. All receptors derive from a man in his 60s with acute or convalescent COVID-19.

The chain carries TRBV7-9 and TRBJ1-2; D uncertain. Germline CDR1 reads SEHNR; CDR2 reads FQNEAQ (reference sequence). V shed 0 bases and J shed 4 bases, with 6 bases lying between them. The CDR3 loop spans 13 amino acids. The CDR3 nucleotides read TGTGCCAGCAGCTTAGCGGCCGCCTATGGCTACACCTTC. Residues: CASSLAAAYGYTF.

This rearrangement joins TRBV28 to TRBJ1-6, with D tentatively TRBD1 (5 bases). Trimming removed 5 bases from V and 5 bases from J, with 16 bases in between. Germline V gene lookup returns CDR1 MDHEN and CDR2 SYDVKM. CDR3 length: 16 amino acids. The CDR3 region is CASSTGRRGNNSPLHF. The CDR3 nucleotides are TGTGCCAGCAGTACGGGACGTCGGGGGAATAATTCACCCCTCCACTTT.

This clone was detected only a few times. In DNA, the CDR3 is TGTGCCAGCAGTCCCGGGACTAGCGAACCCATCCCTAGGGCCTACGAGCAGTACTTC. It specifies CASSPGTSEPIPRAYEQYF. The genes are TRBV28 and TRBJ2-7, with 10 bases fitting TRBD2. This CDR3 is built from 19 residues. V lost 5 bases, J lost 2 bases, and 18 bases stayed unmatched. CDR1 and CDR2 (germline): MDHEN, SYDVKM.

This chain links TRBV9 with TRBJ2-1; 12 nucleotides agree with TRBD2. Germline V CDR1 and CDR2: SGDLS, YYNGEE. This CDR3 region has 16 residues. After removal of 4 bases from V and 6 bases from J, the junction contained 8 bases not matched to a gene. CDR3 sequence reads: CASSRKLAGGLNEQFF. For the CDR3, the DNA is TGTGCCAGCAGCCGAAAACTAGCGGGAGGCCTCAATGAGCAGTTCTTC.

V and J are TRBV25-1 and TRBJ1-3; D is ambiguous. Looked up from germline, CDR1 is MGHDK and CDR2 is SYGVNS. The germline V and J ends were trimmed by 3 bases and 0 bases, with 9 bases remaining between them. The CDR3 extends over 15 amino acids. CDR3 nucleotide sequence: TGTGCCAGCAGTGAGCCTTTCGGCTCTGGAAACACCATATATTTT. Protein product: CASSEPFGSGNTIYF.

The chain carries TRBV7-9 and TRBJ1-4, with 12 bases matching TRBD1. Per germline, CDR1 SEHNR and CDR2 FQNEAQ (reference sequence). This CDR3 region has 16 residues. Losses at the gene ends were 6 bases for V and 3 bases for J; bases not matched to a gene: 5. DNA of the CDR3: TGTGCCAGCAGAAGAGGGACAGGGGGCTCTAATGAAAAACTGTTTTTT. This encodes CASRRGTGGSNEKLFF.

The chain recombines TRBV11-3 with TRBJ2-3; 12 bases are a match to TRBD1. Germline V CDR1 and CDR2: SGHNT, YENEEA. This CDR3 comprises 15 residues. Trimming removed 4 bases from V and 6 bases from J; junction bases left unmatched: 5. The CDR3 bases are TGTGCCAGCAGCTCCCGGGACAGGGGGCTTGATACGCAGTATTTT. Its protein is CASSSRDRGLDTQYF.

The chain couples TRBV3-1 (or the pseudogene TRBV3-2) to TRBJ2-2; TRBD1 agrees at 7 bases. Per the germline V gene, CDR1 is LGHDT and CDR2 is YNNKEL (reference sequence). The ends lost 3 bases at V and 0 bases at J; junction bases unmatched: 10. The length of the CDR3 is 18 residues. Written as DNA, the CDR3 is TGTGCCAGCAGCCAGGCATTCCCCGGGACAGCGAACACCGGGGAGCTGTTTTTT. Translated: CASSQAFPGTANTGELFF.

This clone was recorded a few times. In DNA, the CDR3 is TGTGCCAGCAGCCAGGGTGGACTAGTCGACGAGCAGTACTTC. Translated, it gives CASSQGGLVDEQYF. This chain uses TRBV4-2 with TRBJ2-7; TRBD2 matches at 7 bases. Looked up from germline, CDR1 is LGHNA and CDR2 is YNFKEQ. Losses at the gene ends were 3 bases for V and 5 bases for J; bases not matched to a gene: 7. The CDR3 contains 14 residues.

The V call is TRBV3-1 (or the pseudogene TRBV3-2), the J call TRBJ1-3; TRBD1 agrees at 7 bases. After removal of 0 bases from V and 3 bases from J, the junction contained 2 bases not matched to a gene. CDR1 is LGHDT, CDR2 YNNKEL, per germline (reference sequence). This CDR3 comprises 15 residues. This CDR3 reads CASSQERGLGNTIYF. Written as DNA, the CDR3 is TGTGCCAGCAGCCAAGAAAGGGGGCTTGGAAACACCATATATTTT.

The gene calls are TRBV7-3 and TRBJ2-1, with D tentatively TRBD1 (6 bases). The V end lost 3 bases, the J end lost 4 bases, and 13 bases lay between the germline ends. Per the germline V gene, CDR1 is SGHTA and CDR2 is FQGTGA. The length of the CDR3 is 15 residues. Written as DNA, the CDR3 is TGTGCCAGCAGCTTGGCCGGACAGCTATACAATGAGCAGTTCTTC. Translating it yields CASSLAGQLYNEQFF.

The chain employs TRBV7-2 and TRBJ2-1; a weak D match, TRBD2 (5 bases). Germline CDR1 and CDR2: SGHTA and FQGNSA. CDR3 length: 14 residues. V lost 1 base and J 2 bases, leaving 6 bases between the germline ends. DNA for the CDR3: TGTGCCAGCAGCTTAGAACTAGCCTACAATGAGCAGTTCTTC. Translation gives CASSLELAYNEQFF. The variable domain in full, with the rest retrieved from reference TRBV7-2 and TRBJ2-1, is GAGVSQSPSNKVTEKGKDVELRCDPISGHTALYWYRQSLGQGLEFLIYFQGNSAPDKSGLPSDRFSAERTGGSVSTLTIQRTQQEDSAVYLCASSLELAYNEQFFGPGTRLTVL.

The chain has TRBV6-5 and TRBJ1-5, with D perhaps TRBD1 (5 bases). V shed 0 bases and J shed 3 bases, with 9 bases lying between them. The CDR3 extends over 15 amino acids. Germline loops: CDR1 MNHEY, CDR2 SVGAGI. CDR3 DNA: TGTGCCAGCAGTTACTCAGAAGGGGACAATCAGCCCCAGCATTTT. As protein: CASSYSEGDNQPQHF.

This clone was recorded once. The chain links TRBV29-1 to TRBJ2-7; 7 bases are shared with TRBD2. This CDR3 contains 13 residues. Per the germline V gene, CDR1 is SQVTM and CDR2 is ANQGSEA. After removal of 3 bases from V and 4 bases from J, the junction contained 6 bases not matched to a gene. CDR3 loop: CSVDNPGGYEQYF. The CDR3 DNA is TGCAGCGTTGATAACCCGGGAGGTTACGAGCAGTACTTC.